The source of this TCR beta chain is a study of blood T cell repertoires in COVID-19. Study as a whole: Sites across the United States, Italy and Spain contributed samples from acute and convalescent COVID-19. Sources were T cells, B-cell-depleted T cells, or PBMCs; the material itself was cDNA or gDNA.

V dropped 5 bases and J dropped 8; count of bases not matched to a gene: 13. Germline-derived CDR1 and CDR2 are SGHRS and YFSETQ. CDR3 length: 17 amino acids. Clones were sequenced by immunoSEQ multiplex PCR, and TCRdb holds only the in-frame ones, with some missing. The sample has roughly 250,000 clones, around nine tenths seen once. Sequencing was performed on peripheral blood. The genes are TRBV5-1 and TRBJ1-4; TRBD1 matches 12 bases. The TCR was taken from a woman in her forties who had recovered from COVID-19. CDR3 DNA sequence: TGCGCCAGCAGTCATTATCCGGGACAGGGGGCGGTGGAAAAACTGTTTTTT. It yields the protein CASSHYPGQGAVEKLFF.